This T cell receptor (beta chain) was documented in a study of blood T cell repertoires in COVID-19. This clone occurred a few times. Here immunoSEQ multiplex PCR was the method, and the copy in TCRdb shows in-frame clones only, minus some. The sample has 35,000 to 50,000 clones; approximately 86% are singletons. The sample was peripheral blood. This receptor was taken from a woman in her 70s with acute or convalescent COVID-19.

The CDR3: CATSSSGGRNTIYF. CDR3 coding DNA: TGTGCCACCAGTTCATCAGGGGGAAGAAACACCATATATTTT. The chain recombines TRBV24-1 with TRBJ1-3; TRBD1 agrees at 7 bases. The ends lost 6 bases at V and 5 bases at J; junction bases unmatched: 6. The V gene's germline CDR1 is KGHDR and CDR2 SFDVKD. This CDR3 contains 14 residues.